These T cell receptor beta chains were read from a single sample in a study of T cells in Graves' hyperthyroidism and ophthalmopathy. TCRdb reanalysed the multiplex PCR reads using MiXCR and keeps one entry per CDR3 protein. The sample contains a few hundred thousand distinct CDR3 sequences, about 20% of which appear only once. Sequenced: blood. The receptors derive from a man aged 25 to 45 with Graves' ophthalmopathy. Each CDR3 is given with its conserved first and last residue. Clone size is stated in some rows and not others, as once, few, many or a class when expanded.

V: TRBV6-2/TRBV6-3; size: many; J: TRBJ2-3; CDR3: CASSYSIRSGGLGDTQYF
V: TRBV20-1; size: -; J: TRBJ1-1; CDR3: CSARAGTYTEAFF
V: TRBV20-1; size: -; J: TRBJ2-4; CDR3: CSARDRGSSKNIQYF
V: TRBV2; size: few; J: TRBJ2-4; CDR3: CASSGSAKNIQYF
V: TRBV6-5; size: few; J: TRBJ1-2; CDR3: CASSYSGRLGYGYTF
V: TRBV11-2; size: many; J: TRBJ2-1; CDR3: CASSLSLTNEQFF
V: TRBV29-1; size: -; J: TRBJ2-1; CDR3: CSASTSGYNEQFF
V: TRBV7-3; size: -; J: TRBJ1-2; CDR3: CASSWGQGLGNYGYTF
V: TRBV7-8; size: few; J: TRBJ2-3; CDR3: CATRSGFRPSTDTQYF
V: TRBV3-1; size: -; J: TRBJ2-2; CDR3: CASSPRVEGTGELFF
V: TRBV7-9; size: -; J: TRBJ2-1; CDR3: CASSLKYNEQFF
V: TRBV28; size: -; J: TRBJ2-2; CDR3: CASKGHNTGELFF
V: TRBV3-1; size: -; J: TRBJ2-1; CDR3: CASSQAGTSGSNEQFF
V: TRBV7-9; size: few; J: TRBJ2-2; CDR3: CASSLIGRGNTGELFF
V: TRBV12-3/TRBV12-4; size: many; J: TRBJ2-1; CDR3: CASRFGSPYNEQFF
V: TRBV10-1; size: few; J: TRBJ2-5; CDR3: CASSAGASGKETQYF
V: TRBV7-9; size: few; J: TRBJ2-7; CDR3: CASLDPGSRIYEQYF
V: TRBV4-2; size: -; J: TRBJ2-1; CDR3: CASSQSSGRSYNEQFF
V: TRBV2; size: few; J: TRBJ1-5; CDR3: CASSEALQNQPQHF
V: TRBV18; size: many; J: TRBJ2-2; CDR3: CASSPRDPGELFF
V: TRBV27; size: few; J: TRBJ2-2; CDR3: CASNTANTGELFF
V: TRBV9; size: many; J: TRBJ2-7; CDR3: CASSAQAGAGSYEQYF
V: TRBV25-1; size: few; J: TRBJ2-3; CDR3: CASSAGTSSTDTQYF
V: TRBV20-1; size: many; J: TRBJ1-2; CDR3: CSAVTDNYGYTF
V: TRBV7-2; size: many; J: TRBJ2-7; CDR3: CASSFRTSGYYEQYF
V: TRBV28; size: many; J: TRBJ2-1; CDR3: CASRLGGFLGNEQFF
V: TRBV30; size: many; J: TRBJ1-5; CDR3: CAWSVGGKLSNQPQHF
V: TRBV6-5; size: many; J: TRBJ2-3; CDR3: CASSYSSTPDTQYF
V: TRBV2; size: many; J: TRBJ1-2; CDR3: CASSEGPEGYTF